The T cell receptor beta chain described here comes from a study of glioma-infiltrating T cells after dendritic cell vaccination. Generated by immunoSEQ multiplex PCR, the TCRdb table keeps only in-frame clones and is missing some. The sample has tens of thousands of clones, 90% seen once. This clone was seen a single time. The antigen is undetermined. In germline, CDR1 is SGHDN, CDR2 FVKESK. V was clipped by 1 base and J by 9 bases; unmatched bases: 15. CDR3 length: 17 residues. Study outcomes and limitations: Longer survival after dendritic cell vaccination followed higher pretreatment TIL content.

The rearrangement uses TRBV14 and TRBJ2-5, with 9 bases lining up with TRBD2. The origin of this receptor is a human donor with glioblastoma. The sequenced sample was blood, obtained before dendritic cell vaccination. For the CDR3, the DNA is TGTGCCAGCAGCCAAGGTCCTAGCGGGACCTCAGTTATCGCCCAGTACTTC. Translating gives CASSQGPSGTSVIAQYF. Full variable domain (remainder filled in from reference TRBV14 and TRBJ2-5): EAGVTQFPSHSVIEKGQTVTLRCDPISGHDNLYWYRRVMGKEIKFLLHFVKESKQDESGMPNNRFLAERTGGTYSTLKVQPAELEDSGVYFCASSQGPSGTSVIAQYFGPGTRLLVL.